This T cell receptor beta chain was recorded in a study of Tregs in tolerant kidney transplant recipients. Whole-study results and caveats: In tolerant patients, donor-specific Tregs outgrew total Tregs, suggesting antigen-driven expansion. No direct test of biological reproducibility was done here.

The nonmyeloablative bone marrow transplants came from related graft donors, with transient mixed chimerism. Trimming at V came to 8 bases and at J to 6 bases, leaving 6 bases not matched to a gene. The CDR3 is 12 amino acids. Germline V lookup: CDR1 PRHDT, CDR2 FYEKMQ (reference sequence). Only in-frame clones appear in the TCRdb table, and some are missing; sequencing was by immunoSEQ multiplex PCR. There are around 50,000 clones in the sample; 91% occur only once, and about 15% lies in the top ten. Points on this clone: Its antigen is as yet unknown.

The TCR comes from a human patient who received a combined kidney and bone marrow transplant. The graft donor may have contributed some T cells. The sequences come from CD8+ T cells from blood (PBMCs), collected 24 months after the transplant. The chain is built from TRBV13 and TRBJ2-7; 8 nucleotides agree with TRBD1. Written as DNA, the CDR3 is TGTGCCAGCGGGACAGGACGAGGCGAGCAGTACTTC. It encodes CASGTGRGEQYF.